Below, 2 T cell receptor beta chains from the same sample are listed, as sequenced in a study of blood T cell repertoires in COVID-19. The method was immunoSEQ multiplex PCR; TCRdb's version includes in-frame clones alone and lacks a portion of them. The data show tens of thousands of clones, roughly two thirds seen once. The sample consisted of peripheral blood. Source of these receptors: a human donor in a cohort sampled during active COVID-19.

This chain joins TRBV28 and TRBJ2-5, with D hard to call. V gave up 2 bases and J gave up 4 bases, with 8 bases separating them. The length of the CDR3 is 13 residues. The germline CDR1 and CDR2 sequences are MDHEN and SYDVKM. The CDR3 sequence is CASSLVNGETQYF. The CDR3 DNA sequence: TGTGCCAGCAGTTTAGTGAACGGAGAGACCCAGTACTTC.

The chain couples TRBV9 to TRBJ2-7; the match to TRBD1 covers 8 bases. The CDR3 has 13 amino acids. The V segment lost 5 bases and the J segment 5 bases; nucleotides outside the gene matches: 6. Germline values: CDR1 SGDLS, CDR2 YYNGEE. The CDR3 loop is CASSAGGTDEQYF. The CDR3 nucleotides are TGTGCCAGCAGTGCAGGGGGCACGGACGAGCAGTACTTC.